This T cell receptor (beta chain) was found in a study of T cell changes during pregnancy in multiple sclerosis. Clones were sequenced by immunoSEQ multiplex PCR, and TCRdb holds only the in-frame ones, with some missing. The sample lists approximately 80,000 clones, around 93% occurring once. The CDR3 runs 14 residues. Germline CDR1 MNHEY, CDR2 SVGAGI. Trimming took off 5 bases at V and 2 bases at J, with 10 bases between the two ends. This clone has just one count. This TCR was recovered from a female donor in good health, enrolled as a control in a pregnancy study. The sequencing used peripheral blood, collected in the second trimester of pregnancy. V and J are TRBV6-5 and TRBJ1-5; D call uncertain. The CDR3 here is CASSLRIGNQPQHF. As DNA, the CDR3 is TGTGCCAGCAGTCTCAGGATTGGCAATCAGCCCCAGCATTTT.